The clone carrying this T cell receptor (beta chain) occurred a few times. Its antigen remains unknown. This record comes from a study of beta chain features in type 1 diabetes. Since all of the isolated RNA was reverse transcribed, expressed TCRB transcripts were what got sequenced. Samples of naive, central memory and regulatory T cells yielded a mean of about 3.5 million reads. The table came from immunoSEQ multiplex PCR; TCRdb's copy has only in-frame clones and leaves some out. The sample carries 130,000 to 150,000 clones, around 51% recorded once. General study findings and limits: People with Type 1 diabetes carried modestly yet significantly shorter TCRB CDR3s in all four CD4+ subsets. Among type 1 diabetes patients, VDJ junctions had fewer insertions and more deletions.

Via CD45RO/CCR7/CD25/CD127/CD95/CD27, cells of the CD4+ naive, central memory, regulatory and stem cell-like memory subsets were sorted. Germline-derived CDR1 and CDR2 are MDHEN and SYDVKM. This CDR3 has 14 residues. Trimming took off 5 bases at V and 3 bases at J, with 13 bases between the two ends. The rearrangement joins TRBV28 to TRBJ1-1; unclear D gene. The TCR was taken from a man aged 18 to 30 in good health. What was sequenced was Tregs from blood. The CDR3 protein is CASSILRQDTEAFF. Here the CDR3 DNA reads TGTGCCAGCAGTATTCTAAGGCAGGACACTGAAGCTTTCTTT.